The source of this T cell receptor beta chain is a study of cytomegalovirus exposure and HLA in healthy donors. General study results and limits: Later analysis revealed greater clonal expansion in HLA-associated TCR beta chains than in equally common others.

Germline CDR1 is LNHDA and CDR2 is SQIVND (reference sequence). The CDR3 is 13 amino acids. V lost 5 bases and J 8 bases, leaving 12 bases between the germline ends. It was with 60 Vbeta and 13 Jbeta primers that the PCR ran. Libraries were prepared by immunoSEQ multiplex PCR; TCRdb keeps only in-frame clonotypes and omits some of them. The table lists about 47,000 clones. Notes on this clone: Its antigen remains unidentified.

This receptor was identified in a male donor in good health and CMV-seronegative. The sequenced sample was PBMCs. The chain combines TRBV19 with TRBJ1-4; D is uncertain. The CDR3 bases are TGTGCCAGTAGTGTTATCCGAGGGGAAAAACTGTTTTTT. It specifies CASSVIRGEKLFF. Complete variable domain (other parts from reference TRBV19 and TRBJ1-4): DGGITQSPKYLFRKEGQNVTLSCEQNLNHDAMYWYRQDPGQGLRLIYYSQIVNDFQKGDIAEGYSVSREKKESFPLTVTSAQKNPTAFYLCASSVIRGEKLFFGSGTQLSVL.